This T cell receptor (beta chain) was documented in a study of cytomegalovirus exposure and HLA in healthy donors. Germline V lookup: CDR1 SGHTA, CDR2 FQGNSA. V lost 4 bases, J lost 9 bases, and 6 bases stayed unmatched. The CDR3 sequence is 14 residues long. A word on this clone: Its antigen is unknown.

Generated by immunoSEQ multiplex PCR, the TCRdb table keeps only in-frame clones and is missing some. The profile shows about 130,000 clones, 70% to 90% of them singletons. Study-wide results and limits: Reportedly, diagnosis of cytomegalovirus status by the classifier showed high specificity and sensitivity. It was approximately 150 TCR beta chains that were listed as cytomegalovirus-associated. Most TCRs appeared rarely, but some public TCRs recurred in many donors. Subsequent analysis of the approximately 110 validation repertoires found a tendency for first-cohort TCR clusters to co-occur.

This TCR was sampled from a woman aged 25 to 39 in good health and CMV-seropositive. J is TRBJ1-5 and V is TRBV7-2; 10 positions match TRBD1. The sample comprised PBMCs. In nucleotides, the CDR3 is TGTGCCAGCAGCTCCGGGACAGGGGTGTTGCCCCAGCATTTT. This translates into CASSSGTGVLPQHF.